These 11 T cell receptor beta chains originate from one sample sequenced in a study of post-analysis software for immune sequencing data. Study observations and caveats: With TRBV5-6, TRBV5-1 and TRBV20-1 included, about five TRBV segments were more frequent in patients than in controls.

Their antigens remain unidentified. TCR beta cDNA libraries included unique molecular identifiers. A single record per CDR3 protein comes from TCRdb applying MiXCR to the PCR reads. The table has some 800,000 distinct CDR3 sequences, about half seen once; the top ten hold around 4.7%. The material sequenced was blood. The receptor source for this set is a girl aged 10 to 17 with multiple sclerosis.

CDR3 loop: CASSYSWKTSSKTVWWETQYF. The CDR3 nucleotides read TGTGCCAGCAGTTACTCCTGGAAGACTAGTAGTAAAACGGTATGGTGGGAGACCCAGTACTTC. The chain has TRBV6-5 and TRBJ2-7; the D gene is possibly TRBD2 (6 bases). Gene TRBJ2-5 matches the end of the DNA better, so the J call may be wrong. Germline CDR1 reads MNHEY; CDR2 reads SVGAGI. This CDR3 comprises 21 residues.

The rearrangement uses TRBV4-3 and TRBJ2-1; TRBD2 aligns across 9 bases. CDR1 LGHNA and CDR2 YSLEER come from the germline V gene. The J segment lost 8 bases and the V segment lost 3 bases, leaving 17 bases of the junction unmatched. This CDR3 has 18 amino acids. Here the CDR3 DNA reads TGCGCCAGCAGCCAGGAGCCACGCTATAGCGGGAGTTCTTATGAGCAGTTCTTC. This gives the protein CASSQEPRYSGSSYEQFF.

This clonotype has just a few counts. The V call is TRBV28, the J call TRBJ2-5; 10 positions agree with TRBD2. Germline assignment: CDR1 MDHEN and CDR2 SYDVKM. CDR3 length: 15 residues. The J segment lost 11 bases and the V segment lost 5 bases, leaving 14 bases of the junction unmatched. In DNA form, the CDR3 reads TGTGCCAGCAGTCCCCCCTCTAGCGGGAGTATTGGGCAGTACTTC. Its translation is CASSPPSSGSIGQYF.

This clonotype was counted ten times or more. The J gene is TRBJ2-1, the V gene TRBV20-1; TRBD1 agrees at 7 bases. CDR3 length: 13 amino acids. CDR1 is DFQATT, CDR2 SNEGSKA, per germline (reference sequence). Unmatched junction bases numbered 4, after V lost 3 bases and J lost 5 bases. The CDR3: CSARGDRDNEQFF. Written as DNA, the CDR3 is TGCAGTGCTAGGGGGGACAGAGACAATGAGCAGTTCTTC.

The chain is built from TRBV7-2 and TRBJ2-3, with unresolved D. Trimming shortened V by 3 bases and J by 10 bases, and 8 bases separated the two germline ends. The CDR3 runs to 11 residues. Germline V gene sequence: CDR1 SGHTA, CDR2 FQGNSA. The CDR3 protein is CASSLRNSQYF. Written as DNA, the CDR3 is TGTGCCAGCAGCTTGCGGAATTCGCAGTATTTT.

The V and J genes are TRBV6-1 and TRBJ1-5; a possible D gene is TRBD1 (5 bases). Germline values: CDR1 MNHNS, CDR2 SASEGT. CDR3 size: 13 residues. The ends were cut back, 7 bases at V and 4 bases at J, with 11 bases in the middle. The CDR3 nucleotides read TGTGCCAGCACCGGACGGGGGAATCAGCCCCAGCATTTT. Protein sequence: CASTGRGNQPQHF.

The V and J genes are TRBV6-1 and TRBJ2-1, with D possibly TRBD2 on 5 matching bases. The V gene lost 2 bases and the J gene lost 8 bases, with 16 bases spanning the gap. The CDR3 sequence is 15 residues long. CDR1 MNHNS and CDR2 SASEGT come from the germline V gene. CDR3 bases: TGTGCCAGCAGTGAATTCGGTGGGAGCATCGATGAGCAGTTCTTC. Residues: CASSEFGGSIDEQFF.

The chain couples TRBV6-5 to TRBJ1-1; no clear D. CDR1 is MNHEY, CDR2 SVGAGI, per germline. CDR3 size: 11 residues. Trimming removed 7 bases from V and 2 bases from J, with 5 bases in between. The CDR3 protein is CASNYNTEAFF. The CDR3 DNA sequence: TGTGCCAGCAACTACAACACTGAAGCTTTCTTT.

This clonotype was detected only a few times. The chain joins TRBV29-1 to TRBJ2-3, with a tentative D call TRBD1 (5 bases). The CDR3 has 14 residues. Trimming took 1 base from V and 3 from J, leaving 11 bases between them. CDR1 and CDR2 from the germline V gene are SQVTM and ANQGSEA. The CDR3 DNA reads TGCAGCGTTGAAGTAAGGGGTCGGACAGATACGCAGTATTTT. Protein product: CSVEVRGRTDTQYF.

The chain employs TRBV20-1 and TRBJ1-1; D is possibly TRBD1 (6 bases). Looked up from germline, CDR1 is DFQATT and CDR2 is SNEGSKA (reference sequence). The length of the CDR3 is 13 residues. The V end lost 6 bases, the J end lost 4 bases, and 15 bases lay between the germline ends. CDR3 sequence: CSASKGGITEAFF. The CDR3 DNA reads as TGCAGTGCATCGAAGGGGGGGATCACTGAAGCTTTCTTT.

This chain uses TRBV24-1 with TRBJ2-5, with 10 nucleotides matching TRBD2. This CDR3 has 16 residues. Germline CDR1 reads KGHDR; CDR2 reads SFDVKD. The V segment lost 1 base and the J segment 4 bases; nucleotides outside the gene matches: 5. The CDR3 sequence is CATSDFLAGDGETQYF. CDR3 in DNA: TGTGCCACCAGTGATTTCCTAGCGGGAGACGGAGAGACCCAGTACTTC.